This TCR beta chain was retrieved from a study of sequential checkpoint blockade in melanoma. On the study more broadly: Arm A got nivolumab then ipilimumab; arm B the reverse, 1:1.

Deletions cut 9 bases from V and 3 bases from J, with 12 bases between. The CDR3 consists of 13 residues. Germline V gene data show CDR1 as LNHDA and CDR2 as SQIVND (reference sequence). Documented treatment: randomized to nivolumab then ipilimumab (arm A) or the reverse (arm B). Only in-frame clones appear in the TCRdb table, and some are missing; sequencing was by immunoSEQ multiplex PCR. The repertoire consists of around 20,000 clones, with around 72% occurring once and the leading ten covering about 39%. The chain employs TRBV19 and TRBJ1-5; tentative D call: TRBD1 (6 bases). This receptor was obtained from a human donor with melanoma. Sample: CD8+ T cells sorted from blood (inferred from file names), taken from a patient given nivolumab and ipilimumab in sequence. The CDR3 sequence: CASRYRVNQPQHF. The CDR3 DNA follows: TGTGCCAGCCGGTACAGGGTCAATCAGCCCCAGCATTTT.